The following is a T cell receptor (beta chain) sequence with its context. What it binds is not known. Healthy bone marrow donors made up the cohort. This record belongs to a study of cytomegalovirus exposure and HLA in healthy donors. The primer mix had 60 Vbeta and 13 Jbeta primers. TCRdb's table, derived via immunoSEQ multiplex PCR, lists solely in-frame clones and lacks some. The sample contains fewer than 55,000 clones, about two thirds of which appear only once. The germline V gene encodes CDR1 SNHLY and CDR2 FYNNEI. J gave up 3 bases and V 6 bases, and 2 bases lay outside the gene matches. The CDR3 totals 14 residues. Overall study results and limits: Previously analyzed data showed that most TCR beta V segments were productive at a frequency of about 90% or about 30%. As a later analysis showed, a missense DCLRE1C variant was linked to trimming of TCR beta V- and J-genes. Some TCR beta chains (around 180 of them) were listed as cytomegalovirus-associated.

This receptor was identified in a man in his sixties in good health and CMV-seropositive. The sample taken for sequencing was PBMCs. The chain employs TRBV2 and TRBJ2-3; 11 nucleotides align to TRBD2. In DNA, the CDR3 is TGTGCCAGCAGAAGACTAGCGGGGACAGATACGCAGTATTTT. This sequence encodes CASRRLAGTDTQYF.